The clone carrying this T cell receptor beta chain counts as medium-sized. Its antigen is still unknown. Trimming stripped 3 bases from V and 0 bases from J, with 8 bases between. From germline, CDR1 is SGHVS and CDR2 FNYEAQ. The CDR3 contains 14 residues. These data come from a study of OX40 agonist ivuxolimab in advanced cancers. Looking at the study overall: The patients received ivuxolimab by intravenous route every 2 weeks at 0.01 to 10 mg/kg. Mean age 60 years, range about 23 to 79; roughly 82% male. Study-wide results and limits: Certain nonresponders likewise exhibited a low normalized T-cell clonal expansion. Relatively little clonal expansion, among the lowest observed, appeared in partial responders at 0.1-3.0 mg/kg.

The data were produced by immunoSEQ multiplex PCR, yet TCRdb's version contains in-frame clones alone and is incomplete. Among roughly 20,000 clones listed, about four fifths were seen once. The sequence derives from an adult with an advanced solid tumor such as melanoma, head and neck, liver or kidney cancer. The chain has TRBV7-6 and TRBJ1-1; D might be TRBD1 (5 bases). The sequencing used CD4+ or CD8+ T cells sorted from blood, collected in a trial of the OX40 agonist ivuxolimab. The chain's CDR3 is CASSLDNMNTEAFF. The CDR3 DNA follows: TGTGCCAGCAGCTTGGACAATATGAACACTGAAGCTTTCTTT.